Reported below is one TCR beta chain. This sample stems from a study of cytomegalovirus exposure and HLA in healthy donors. Germline V gene sequence: CDR1 MNHNY, CDR2 SVGAGI (reference sequence). The CDR3 has 15 residues. V shed 7 bases and J 7 bases; nucleotides not matched to a gene: 8. Researchers ran the PCR with 60 Vbeta and 13 Jbeta primers. Here immunoSEQ multiplex PCR was the method, and the copy in TCRdb shows in-frame clones only, minus some. The sample includes approximately 180,000 clones, 75% of them seen just once. The chain is built from TRBV6-6 and TRBJ1-5, with 12 bases identical to TRBD1. The sample taken for sequencing was PBMCs. This sequence was found in a male donor in good health and CMV-seronegative. The CDR3 sequence is CASTPGTGGDQPQHF. CDR3 sequence (DNA): TGTGCCAGCACCCCGGGGACAGGGGGCGACCAGCCCCAGCATTTT.